The entry below gives a single T cell receptor (beta chain) sequence along with its context. This sample was taken from a study of blood T cell repertoires in COVID-19. Study details: Sites in the United States, Italy and Spain provided acute and convalescent COVID-19 samples. T cells, B-cell-depleted T cells, or PBMCs supplied cDNA or gDNA.

As handled by the study authors: Researchers report that nucleated cell counts were estimated from reference gene primer amplification. Assay used: immunoSEQ multiplex PCR; TCRdb lists only in-frame clones, some missing. The V and J calls and the clone size are those of that table, but D and trimming were determined from the DNA. Among about 110,000 clones listed, 80% to 90% were seen once. The source is a human donor in a cohort sampled during active COVID-19. The material sequenced was peripheral blood.

Here the CDR3 reads CASRGQGSDEQFF. The CDR3 DNA reads as TGTGCCAGCAGGGGACAGGGGTCGGATGAGCAGTTCTTC. The chain is built from TRBV25-1 and TRBJ2-1; TRBD1 matches 10 bases. The junction had 4 bases not matched to a gene; V was cut back by 6 bases and J by 8 bases. The CDR3 sequence is 13 residues long. Germline V gene sequence: CDR1 MGHDK, CDR2 SYGVNS.